Listed here are 8 T cell receptor beta chains from one sample, sequenced in a study of shared clonotypes between healthy human individuals. Generated by immunoSEQ multiplex PCR, the TCRdb table keeps only in-frame clones and is missing some. The sample lists about 2.2 million clones; roughly 93% were seen once. Terminally differentiated effector memory CD45RA+ cells were left out of the naive CD8 fraction, which was CD45RO-negative and positively selected for CCR7. The sequencing input was naive CD8+ T cells from PBMCs. Every receptor here comes from a man younger than 35 in good health. Some clones in this sample may be carry-over from other donors' samples.

This clone was picked up one time. The genes are TRBV4-2 and TRBJ1-4; D might be TRBD1 (6 bases). With 2 bases removed from V and 7 bases from J, the gap between germline ends came to 17 bases. CDR1 is LGHNA and CDR2 is YNFKEQ in the germline V gene. This CDR3 is 16 amino acids long. This chain's CDR3 is CASSQLNRELGEKLFF. In DNA form, the CDR3 reads TGTGCCAGCAGCCAATTAAACAGGGAGTTGGGTGAAAAACTGTTTTTT.

The chain recombines TRBV11-2 with TRBJ2-1; D is ambiguous. The ends were cut back, 5 bases at V and 6 bases at J, with 5 bases in the middle. Germline V lookup: CDR1 SGHAT, CDR2 FQNNGV. The CDR3 consists of 11 residues. The CDR3 spells CASSRPNEQFF. CDR3 nucleotide sequence: TGTGCCAGCAGCCGCCCCAATGAGCAGTTCTTC.

The gene calls are TRBV19 and TRBJ1-2; TRBD1 aligns across 8 bases. CDR3 length equals 13 residues. Germline CDR1 reads LNHDA; CDR2 reads SQIVND (reference sequence). V dropped 5 bases and J dropped 6; count of bases not matched to a gene: 5. In nucleotides, the CDR3 is TGTGCCAGTAGTTTGGGACAGGCAAATGGCTACACCTTC. Its protein is CASSLGQANGYTF.

The chain is built from TRBV21-1 and TRBJ1-5; the D segment call TRBD1 is taken from the table without a DNA check. TRBV21-1 is noted as a pseudogene. The CDR3 loop spans 15 amino acids. CDR3 sequence: CASSMHRDGNQPQHF. The CDR3 DNA reads as TGTGCCAGCAGCATGCACAGGGACGGCAATCAGCCCCAGCATTTT.

The chain uses TRBV9 and TRBJ2-3, with D perhaps TRBD2 (6 bases). The V and J ends lost 0 bases and 1 base respectively, with 15 bases between them. The CDR3 loop spans 17 amino acids. Germline lookup yields CDR1 SGDLS and CDR2 YYNGEE. The CDR3 loop reads CASSVAGAPGGTDTQYF. For the CDR3, the DNA is TGTGCCAGCAGCGTAGCTGGCGCGCCGGGAGGCACAGATACGCAGTATTTT.

This chain links TRBV2 with TRBJ2-7, with a possible D match to TRBD1 (6 bases). CDR1 and CDR2 (germline): SNHLY, FYNNEI. The CDR3 is 16 amino acids. V lost 7 bases to trimming and J lost 3 bases, with 22 bases between them. CDR3: CASIVKPRDKYYEQYF. The CDR3 bases are TGTGCCAGCATCGTAAAACCTCGGGACAAGTACTACGAGCAGTACTTC.

Note on this clone: At the DNA level, this CDR3 is encoded by other sequences in the same sample as well. The CDR3 nucleotides are TGCGCCAGCAGTGATCCACGAGAGACCCAGTACTTC. Residues: CASSDPRETQYF. The chain joins TRBV10-2 to TRBJ2-5; D is ambiguous. Trimming shortened V by 3 bases and J by 4 bases, and 6 bases separated the two germline ends. The CDR3 loop spans 12 amino acids. Germline values: CDR1 WSHSY, CDR2 SAAADI.

This clone showed up just once. V usage is TRBV4-1 and J usage is TRBJ2-7, with 11 bases aligning to TRBD2. Germline CDR1 is MGHRA and CDR2 is YSYEKL. The CDR3 has 15 amino acids. J was trimmed by 4 bases and V by 6 bases; bases with no gene match: 8. The CDR3 protein is CASRISLAGGYEQYF. CDR3 DNA: TGCGCCAGCAGGATCTCCCTAGCGGGGGGATACGAGCAGTACTTC.